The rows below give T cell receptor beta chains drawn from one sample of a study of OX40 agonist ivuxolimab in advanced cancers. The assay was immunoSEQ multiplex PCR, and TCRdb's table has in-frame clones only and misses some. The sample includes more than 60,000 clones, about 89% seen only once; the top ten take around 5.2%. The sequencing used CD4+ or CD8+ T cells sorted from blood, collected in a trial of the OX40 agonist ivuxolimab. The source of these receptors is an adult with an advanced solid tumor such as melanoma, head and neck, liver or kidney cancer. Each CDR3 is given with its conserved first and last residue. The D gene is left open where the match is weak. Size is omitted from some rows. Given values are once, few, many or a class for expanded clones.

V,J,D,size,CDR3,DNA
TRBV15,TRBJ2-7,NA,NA,CATSVRDRGEQYF,TGTGCCACCAGCGTCAGAGACAGAGGCGAGCAGTACTTC
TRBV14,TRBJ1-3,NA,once,CASSQVRAAAGNTIYF,TGTGCCAGCAGCCAAGTCCGGGCCGCGGCCGGCAACACCATATATTTT
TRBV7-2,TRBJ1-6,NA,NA,CASSVGQAGSSPLHF,TGTGCCAGCAGCGTAGGACAAGCTGGGTCTTCACCCCTCCACTTT
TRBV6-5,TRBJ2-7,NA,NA,CASRSATPYEQYF,TGTGCCAGCAGGTCGGCAACCCCCTACGAGCAGTACTTC
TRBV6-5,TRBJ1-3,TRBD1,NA,CASSYGTVSSGNTIYF,TGTGCCAGCAGTTACGGGACAGTCAGCTCTGGAAACACCATATATTTT
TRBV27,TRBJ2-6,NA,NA,CASSSWGDGANVLTF,TGTGCCAGCAGTTCCTGGGGTGATGGGGCCAACGTCCTGACTTTC
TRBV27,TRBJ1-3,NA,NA,CASSFRGGNTIYF,TGTGCCAGCAGTTTCAGGGGCGGAAACACCATATATTTT
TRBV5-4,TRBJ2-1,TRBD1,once,CASSFGTGDNSYNEQFF,TGTGCCAGCAGCTTCGGGACAGGGGACAACTCCTACAATGAGCAGTTCTTC
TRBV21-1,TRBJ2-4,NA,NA,CASLQGTKNIQYF,TGTGCCAGCCTCCAGGGAACCAAAAACATTCAGTACTTC
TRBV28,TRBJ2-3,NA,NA,CASSSYAGTSTDTQYF,TGTGCCAGCAGTTCGTACGCGGGCACAAGCACAGATACGCAGTATTTT
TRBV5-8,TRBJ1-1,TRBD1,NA,CASSLGQGVNTEAFF,TGTGCCAGCAGCTTAGGACAGGGGGTAAACACTGAAGCTTTCTTT
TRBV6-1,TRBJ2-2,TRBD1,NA,CASSVGTGGVSTGELFF,TGTGCCAGCAGTGTAGGGACAGGGGGGGTAAGCACCGGGGAGCTGTTTTTT
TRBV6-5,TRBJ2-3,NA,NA,CASSYRAGPDTQYF,TGTGCCAGCAGTTACCGGGCGGGCCCAGATACGCAGTATTTT
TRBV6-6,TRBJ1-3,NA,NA,CASSYRDNPGNTIYF,TGTGCCAGCAGTTACCGGGACAACCCTGGAAACACCATATATTTT
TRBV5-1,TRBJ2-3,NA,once,CASSLTPSSSTDTQYF,TGCGCCAGCAGCTTGACCCCTTCCTCTAGCACAGATACGCAGTATTTT
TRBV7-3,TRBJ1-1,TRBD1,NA,CASSLLPGQGPTEAFF,TGTGCCAGCAGCCTCCTCCCGGGACAGGGGCCGACTGAAGCTTTCTTT
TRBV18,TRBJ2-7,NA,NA,CASSPPSATYEQYF,TGTGCCAGCTCACCCCCCTCTGCTACCTACGAGCAGTACTTC
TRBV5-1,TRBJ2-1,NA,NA,CASSFPMAGLNEQFF,TGCGCCAGCAGCTTTCCCATGGCAGGCCTTAATGAGCAGTTCTTC
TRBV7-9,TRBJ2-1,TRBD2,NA,CASSLEIGGGALEQFF,TGTGCCAGCAGCTTAGAGATCGGCGGGGGAGCGTTGGAGCAGTTCTTC
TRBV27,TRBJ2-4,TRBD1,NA,CATLDRTGNIQYF,TGTGCCACTCTGGACAGGACGGGAAACATTCAGTACTTC
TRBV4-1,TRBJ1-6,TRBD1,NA,CASSPRTGNSPLHF,TGCGCCAGCAGTCCTCGGACAGGAAATTCACCCCTCCACTTT
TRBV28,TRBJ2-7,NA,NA,CASRGAGRGYEQYF,TGTGCCAGCAGGGGAGCAGGGCGAGGCTACGAGCAGTACTTC
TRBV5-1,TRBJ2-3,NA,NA,CASSLTSQGADTQYF,TGCGCCAGCAGCTTGACGTCACAGGGTGCAGATACGCAGTATTTT